This T cell receptor (beta chain) was sequenced during a study of identical twins. TCRdb itself ran the 5' RACE reads through MiXCR, one entry per CDR3 protein. The sample gives under 1 million distinct CDR3 sequences, approximately 13% of which show up once; around 1.6% is in the top ten. This CDR3 is 13 amino acids long. V was cut by 1 base and J by 6 bases, with 9 bases left in between. In this sample, this clonotype turned up many times. The data also belong to a second study, concerning yellow fever vaccine responses in identical twins.

V usage is TRBV12-3 or TRBV12-4 and J usage is TRBJ1-1; D is uncertain. Input material: PBMCs. The clonotype comes from a young woman in good health. CDR3 in DNA: TGTGCCAGCAGTTTAGAACAGTCGTCTGAAGCTTTCTTT. Its protein is CASSLEQSSEAFF.